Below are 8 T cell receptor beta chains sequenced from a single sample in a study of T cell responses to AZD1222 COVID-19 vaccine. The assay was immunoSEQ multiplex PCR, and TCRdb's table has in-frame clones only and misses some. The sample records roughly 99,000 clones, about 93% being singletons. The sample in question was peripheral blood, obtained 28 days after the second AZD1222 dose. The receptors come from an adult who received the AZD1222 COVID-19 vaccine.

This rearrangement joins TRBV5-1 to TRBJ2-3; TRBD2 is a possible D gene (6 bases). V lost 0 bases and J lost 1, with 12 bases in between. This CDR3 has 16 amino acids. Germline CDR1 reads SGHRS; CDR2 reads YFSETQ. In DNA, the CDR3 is TGCGCCAGCAGCTTGGGGGTCCAGCGGGGCACAGATACGCAGTATTTT. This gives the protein CASSLGVQRGTDTQYF.

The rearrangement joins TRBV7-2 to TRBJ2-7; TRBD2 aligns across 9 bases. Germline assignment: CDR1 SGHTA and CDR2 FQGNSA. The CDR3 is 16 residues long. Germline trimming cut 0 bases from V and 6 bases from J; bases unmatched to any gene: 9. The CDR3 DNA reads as TGTGCCAGCAGCTTAGCCCCGGCGGGAGGGCCTTCCGAGCAGTACTTC. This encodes CASSLAPAGGPSEQYF.

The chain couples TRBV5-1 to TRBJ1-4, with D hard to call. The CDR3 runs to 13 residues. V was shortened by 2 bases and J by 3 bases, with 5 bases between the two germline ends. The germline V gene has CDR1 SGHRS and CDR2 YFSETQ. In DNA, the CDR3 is TGCGCCAGCAGCTTCAGGCCTAATGAAAAACTGTTTTTT. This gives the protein CASSFRPNEKLFF. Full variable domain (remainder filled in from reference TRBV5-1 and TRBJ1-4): KAGVTQTPRYLIKTRGQQVTLSCSPISGHRSVSWYQQTPGQGLQFLFEYFSETQRNKGNFPGRFSGRQFSNSRSEMNVSTLELGDSALYLCASSFRPNEKLFFGSGTQLSVL.

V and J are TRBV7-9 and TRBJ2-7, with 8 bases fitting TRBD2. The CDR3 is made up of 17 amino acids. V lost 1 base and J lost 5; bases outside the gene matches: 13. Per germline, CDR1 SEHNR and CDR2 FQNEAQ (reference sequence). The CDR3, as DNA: TGTGCCAGCAGCTTAGAAGAAGGGAGCGGGAGAGATGACGAGCAGTACTTC. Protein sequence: CASSLEEGSGRDDEQYF.

The CDR3 DNA follows: TGTGCCAGCAGCGAGAAGCTAGCGGGAGGTTGGGAGACCCAGTACTTC. Residues: CASSEKLAGGWETQYF. The chain employs TRBV9 and TRBJ2-5; 11 bases line up with TRBD2. V shed 3 bases, J shed 5 bases, and the junction held 9 bases outside the gene matches. Germline V gene lookup returns CDR1 SGDLS and CDR2 YYNGEE. This CDR3 comprises 16 residues.

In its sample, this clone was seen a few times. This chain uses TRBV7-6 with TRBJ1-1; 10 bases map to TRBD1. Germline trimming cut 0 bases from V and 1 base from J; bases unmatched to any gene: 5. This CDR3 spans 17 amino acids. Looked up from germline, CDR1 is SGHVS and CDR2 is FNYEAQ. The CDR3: CASSLAVTGGPNTEAFF. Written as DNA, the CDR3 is TGTGCCAGCAGCTTAGCGGTGACAGGGGGCCCGAACACTGAAGCTTTCTTT. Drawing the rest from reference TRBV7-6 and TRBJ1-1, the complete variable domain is GAGVSQSPRYKVTKRGQDVALRCDPISGHVSLYWYRQALGQGPEFLTYFNYEAQQDKSGLPNDRFSAERPEGSISTLTIQRTEQRDSAMYRCASSLAVTGGPNTEAFFGQGTRLTVV.

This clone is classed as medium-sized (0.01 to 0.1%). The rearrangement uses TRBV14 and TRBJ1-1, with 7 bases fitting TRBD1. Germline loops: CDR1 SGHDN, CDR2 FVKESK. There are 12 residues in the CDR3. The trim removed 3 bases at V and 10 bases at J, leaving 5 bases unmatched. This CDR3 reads CASSHSEGAAFF. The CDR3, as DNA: TGTGCCAGCAGCCACAGCGAGGGGGCAGCTTTCTTT.

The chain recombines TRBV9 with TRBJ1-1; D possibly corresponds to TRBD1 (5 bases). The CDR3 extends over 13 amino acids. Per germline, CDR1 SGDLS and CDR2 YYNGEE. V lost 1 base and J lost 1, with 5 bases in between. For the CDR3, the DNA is TGTGCCAGCAGCGTAAGGGGGAACACTGAAGCTTTCTTT. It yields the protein CASSVRGNTEAFF.